This T cell receptor (beta chain) was sequenced during a study of shared clonotypes between healthy human individuals. Overall study context: Each donor had three CD4 naive, three CD4 memory, two CD8 naive and one CD8 memory plate. Study results and limitations: Across a handful of donors, naive CD4 shared roughly 5%, naive CD8 3% to 3.5%, memory CD4 roughly 2.4%, memory CD8 roughly 0.37%.

Each cell subset's genomic DNA was divided evenly among several immunoSEQ plates. Some 30,000 T cell genomes, or about 190 ng DNA, went into the sorted-subset replicate PCRs. Only in-frame clones appear in the TCRdb table, and some are missing; sequencing was by immunoSEQ multiplex PCR. The repertoire holds around 300,000 clones, around 90% seen once, with about a sixth in the top ten. Points on this clone: What it binds is unknown.

V lost 0 bases, J lost 5 bases, and 5 bases lay in between. Germline CDR1 reads MRHNA; CDR2 reads SNTAGT. There are 13 residues in the CDR3. J is TRBJ2-1 and V is TRBV6-4; D is uncertain. The sequenced sample consisted of memory CD8+ T cells sorted from blood. Subset of the sample: CD45RO+ cells pooled with CCR7-negative TemRA cells. This sequence was found in a man between 18 and 35 years old in good health. In DNA, the CDR3 is TGTGCCAGCAGTGACTCAGGAAACAATGAGCAGTTCTTC. This sequence encodes CASSDSGNNEQFF.